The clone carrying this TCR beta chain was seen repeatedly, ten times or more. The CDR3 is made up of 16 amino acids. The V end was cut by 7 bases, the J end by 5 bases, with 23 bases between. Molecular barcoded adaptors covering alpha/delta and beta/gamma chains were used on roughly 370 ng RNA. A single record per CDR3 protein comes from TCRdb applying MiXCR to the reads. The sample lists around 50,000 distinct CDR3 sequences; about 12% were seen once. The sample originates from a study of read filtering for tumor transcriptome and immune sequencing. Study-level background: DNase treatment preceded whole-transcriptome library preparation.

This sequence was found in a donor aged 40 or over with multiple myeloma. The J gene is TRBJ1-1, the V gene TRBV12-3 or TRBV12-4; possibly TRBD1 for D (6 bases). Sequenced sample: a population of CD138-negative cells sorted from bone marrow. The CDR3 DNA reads TGTGCCAGCACCTTAGCAGAAACCAGGGGAAGGACTGAAGCTTTCTTT. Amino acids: CASTLAETRGRTEAFF.